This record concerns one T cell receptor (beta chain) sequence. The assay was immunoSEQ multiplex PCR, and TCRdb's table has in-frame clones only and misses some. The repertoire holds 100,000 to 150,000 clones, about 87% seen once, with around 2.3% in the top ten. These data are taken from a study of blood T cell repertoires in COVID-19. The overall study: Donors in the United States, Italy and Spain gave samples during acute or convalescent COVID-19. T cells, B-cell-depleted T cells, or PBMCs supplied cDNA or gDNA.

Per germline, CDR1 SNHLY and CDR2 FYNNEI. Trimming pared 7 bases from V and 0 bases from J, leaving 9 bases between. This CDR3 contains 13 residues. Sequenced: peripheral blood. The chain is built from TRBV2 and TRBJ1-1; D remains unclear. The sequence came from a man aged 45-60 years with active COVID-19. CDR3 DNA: TGTGCCAGCAATCGACAAATGAACACTGAAGCTTTCTTT. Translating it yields CASNRQMNTEAFF. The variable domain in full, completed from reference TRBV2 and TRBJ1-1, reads EPEVTQTPSHQVTQMGQEVILRCVPISNHLYFYWYRQILGQKVEFLVSFYNNEISEKSEIFDDQFSVERPDGSNFTLKIRSTKLEDSAMYFCASNRQMNTEAFFGQGTRLTVV.